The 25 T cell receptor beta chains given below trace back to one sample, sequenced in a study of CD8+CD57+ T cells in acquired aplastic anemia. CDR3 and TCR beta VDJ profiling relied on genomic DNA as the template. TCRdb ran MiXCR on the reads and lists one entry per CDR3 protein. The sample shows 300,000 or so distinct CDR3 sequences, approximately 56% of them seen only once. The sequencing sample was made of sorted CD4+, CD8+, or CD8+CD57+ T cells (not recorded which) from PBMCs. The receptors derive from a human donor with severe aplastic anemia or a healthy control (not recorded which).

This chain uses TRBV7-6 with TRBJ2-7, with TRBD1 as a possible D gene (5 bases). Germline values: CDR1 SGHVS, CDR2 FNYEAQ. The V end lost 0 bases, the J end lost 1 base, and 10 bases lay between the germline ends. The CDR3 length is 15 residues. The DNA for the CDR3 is TGTGCCAGCAGCTTAGCGCTGGACACTTCCTACGAGCAGTACTTC. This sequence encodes CASSLALDTSYEQYF.

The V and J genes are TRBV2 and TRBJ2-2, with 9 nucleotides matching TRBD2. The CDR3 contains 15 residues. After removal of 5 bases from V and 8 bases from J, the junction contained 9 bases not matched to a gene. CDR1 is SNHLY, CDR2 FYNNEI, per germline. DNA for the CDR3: TGTGCCAGCAGTTCGGATGTAGCGGGGGCGGGGGAGCTGTTTTTT. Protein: CASSSDVAGAGELFF.

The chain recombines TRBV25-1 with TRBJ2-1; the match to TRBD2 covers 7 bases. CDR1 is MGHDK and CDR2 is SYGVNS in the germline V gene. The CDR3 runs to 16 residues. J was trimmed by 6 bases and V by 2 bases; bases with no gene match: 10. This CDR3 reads CASSEALGLGANEQFF. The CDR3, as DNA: TGTGCCAGCAGTGAAGCGCTCGGACTAGGGGCCAATGAGCAGTTCTTC.

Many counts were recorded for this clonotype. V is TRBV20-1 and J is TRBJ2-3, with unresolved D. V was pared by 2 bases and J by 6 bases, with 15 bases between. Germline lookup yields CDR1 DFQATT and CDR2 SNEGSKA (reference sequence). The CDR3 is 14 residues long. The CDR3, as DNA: TGCAGTGCTAGATTTCCCGCTTCCGCGGATACGCAGTATTTT. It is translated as CSARFPASADTQYF.

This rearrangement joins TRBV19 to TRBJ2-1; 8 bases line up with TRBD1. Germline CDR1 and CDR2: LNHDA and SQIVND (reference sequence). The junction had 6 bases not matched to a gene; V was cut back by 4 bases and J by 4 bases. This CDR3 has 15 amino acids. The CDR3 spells CASSRGTGLYNEQFF. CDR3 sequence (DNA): TGTGCCAGTAGTAGGGGGACAGGATTATACAATGAGCAGTTCTTC.

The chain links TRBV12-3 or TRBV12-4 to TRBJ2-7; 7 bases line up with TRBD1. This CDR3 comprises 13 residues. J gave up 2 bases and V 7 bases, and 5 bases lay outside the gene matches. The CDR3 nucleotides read TGTGCCAGCACAACAGGGGTCGCCTACGAGCAGTACTTC. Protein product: CASTTGVAYEQYF.

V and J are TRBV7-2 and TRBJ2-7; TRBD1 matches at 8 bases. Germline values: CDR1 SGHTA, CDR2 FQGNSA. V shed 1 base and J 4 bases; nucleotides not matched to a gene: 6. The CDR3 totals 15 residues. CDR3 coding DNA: TGTGCCAGCAGCTTAGATCCACAGGGGGTATACGAGCAGTACTTC. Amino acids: CASSLDPQGVYEQYF.

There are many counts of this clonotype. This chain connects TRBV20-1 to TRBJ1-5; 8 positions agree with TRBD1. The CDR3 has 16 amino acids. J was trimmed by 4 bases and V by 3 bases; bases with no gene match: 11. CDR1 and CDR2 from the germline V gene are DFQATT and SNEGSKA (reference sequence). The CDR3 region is CSARKTPGQENQPQHF. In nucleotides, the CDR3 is TGCAGTGCTAGGAAAACCCCGGGACAGGAAAATCAGCCCCAGCATTTT.

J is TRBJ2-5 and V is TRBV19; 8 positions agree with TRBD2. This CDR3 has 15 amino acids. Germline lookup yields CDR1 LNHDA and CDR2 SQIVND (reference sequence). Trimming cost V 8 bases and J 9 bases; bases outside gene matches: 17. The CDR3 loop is CASRTGGLVVGPQYF. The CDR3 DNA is TGTGCCAGTCGGACGGGAGGGCTAGTAGTTGGGCCCCAGTACTTC.

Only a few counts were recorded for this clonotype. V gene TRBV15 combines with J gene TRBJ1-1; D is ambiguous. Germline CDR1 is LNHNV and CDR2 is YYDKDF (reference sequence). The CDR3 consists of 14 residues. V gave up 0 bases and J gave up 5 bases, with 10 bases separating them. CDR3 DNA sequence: TGTGCCACCAGCAGAGAACAGAGGAGTACTGAAGCTTTCTTT. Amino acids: CATSREQRSTEAFF.

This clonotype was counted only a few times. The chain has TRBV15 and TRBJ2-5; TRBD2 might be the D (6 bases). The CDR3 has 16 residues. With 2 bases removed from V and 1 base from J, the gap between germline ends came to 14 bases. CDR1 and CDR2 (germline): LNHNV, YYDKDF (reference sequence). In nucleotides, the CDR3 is TGTGCCACCAGCAGAAGGCAGGGACTTGGCCAAGAGACCCAGTACTTC. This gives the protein CATSRRQGLGQETQYF.

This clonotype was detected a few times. CDR3 region: CASSLGPGGKGTF. In nucleotides, the CDR3 is TGTGCCAGCAGTTTAGGCCCCGGGGGAAAGGGGACCTTC. The V gene is TRBV28, the J gene TRBJ1-2; perhaps TRBD1 as D (5 bases). Looked up from germline, CDR1 is MDHEN and CDR2 is SYDVKM. The CDR3 totals 13 residues. The V and J ends lost 2 bases and 14 bases respectively, with 18 bases between them.

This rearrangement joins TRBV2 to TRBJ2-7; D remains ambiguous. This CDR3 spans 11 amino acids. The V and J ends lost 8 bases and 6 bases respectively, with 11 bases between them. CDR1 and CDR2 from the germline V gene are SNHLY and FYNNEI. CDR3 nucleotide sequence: TGTGCCAGCGAATACAGTCTCGAGCAGTACTTC. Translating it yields CASEYSLEQYF. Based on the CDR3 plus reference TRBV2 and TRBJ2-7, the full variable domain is EPEVTQTPSHQVTQMGQEVILRCVPISNHLYFYWYRQILGQKVEFLVSFYNNEISEKSEIFDDQFSVERPDGSNFTLKIRSTKLEDSAMYFCASEYSLEQYFGPGTRLTVT.

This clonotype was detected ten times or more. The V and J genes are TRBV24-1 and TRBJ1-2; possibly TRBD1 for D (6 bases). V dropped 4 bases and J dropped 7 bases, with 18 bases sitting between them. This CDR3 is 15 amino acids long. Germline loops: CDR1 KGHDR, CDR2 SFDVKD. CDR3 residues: CATSDPGQSEGGYTF. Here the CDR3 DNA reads TGTGCCACCAGTGACCCCGGACAGTCGGAGGGTGGCTACACCTTC.

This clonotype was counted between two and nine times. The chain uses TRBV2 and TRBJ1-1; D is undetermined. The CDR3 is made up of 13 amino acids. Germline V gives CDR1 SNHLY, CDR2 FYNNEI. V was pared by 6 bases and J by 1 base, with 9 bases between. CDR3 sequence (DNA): TGTGCCAGCAGATTCAACAGGAACACTGAAGCTTTCTTT. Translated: CASRFNRNTEAFF.

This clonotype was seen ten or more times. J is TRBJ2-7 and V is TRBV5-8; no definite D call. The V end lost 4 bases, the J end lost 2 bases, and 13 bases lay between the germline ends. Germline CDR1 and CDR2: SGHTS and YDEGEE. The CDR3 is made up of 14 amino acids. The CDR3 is CASSQSSVPYEQYF. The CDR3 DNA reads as TGTGCCAGCAGCCAGTCTAGTGTTCCCTACGAGCAGTACTTC.

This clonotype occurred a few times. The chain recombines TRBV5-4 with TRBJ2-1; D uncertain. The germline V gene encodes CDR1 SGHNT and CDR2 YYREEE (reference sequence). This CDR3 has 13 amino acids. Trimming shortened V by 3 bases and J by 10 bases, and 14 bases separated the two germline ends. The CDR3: CASSWILGKEQFF. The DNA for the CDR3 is TGTGCCAGCAGCTGGATCCTAGGGAAGGAGCAGTTCTTC.

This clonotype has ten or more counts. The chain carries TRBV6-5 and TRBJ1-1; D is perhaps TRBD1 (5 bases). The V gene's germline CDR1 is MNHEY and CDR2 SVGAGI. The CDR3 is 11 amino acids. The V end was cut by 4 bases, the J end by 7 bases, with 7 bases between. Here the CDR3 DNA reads TGTGCCAGCAGTTCAGGGTTTGAAGCTTTCTTT. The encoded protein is CASSSGFEAFF.

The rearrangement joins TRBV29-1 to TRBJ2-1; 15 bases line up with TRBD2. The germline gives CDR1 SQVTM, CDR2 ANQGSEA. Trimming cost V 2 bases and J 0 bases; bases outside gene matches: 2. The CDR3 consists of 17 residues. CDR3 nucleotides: TGCAGCGTTGAACCGGGACTAGCGGGAGGCTCCTACAATGAGCAGTTCTTC. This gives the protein CSVEPGLAGGSYNEQFF.

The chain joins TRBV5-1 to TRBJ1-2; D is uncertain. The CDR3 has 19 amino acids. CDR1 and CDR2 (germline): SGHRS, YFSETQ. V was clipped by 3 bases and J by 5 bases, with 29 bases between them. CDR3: CASSSTMIAHPSAIYGYTF. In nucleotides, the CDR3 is TGCGCCAGCAGCTCAACCATGATCGCGCACCCGTCCGCGATATATGGCTACACCTTC.

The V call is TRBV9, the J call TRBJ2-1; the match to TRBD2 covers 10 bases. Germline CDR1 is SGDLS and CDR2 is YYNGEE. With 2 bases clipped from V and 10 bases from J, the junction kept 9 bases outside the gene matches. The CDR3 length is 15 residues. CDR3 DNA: TGTGCCAGCAGCGTCTGGGCTAGCGGGGGTACGGAGCAGTTCTTC. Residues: CASSVWASGGTEQFF.

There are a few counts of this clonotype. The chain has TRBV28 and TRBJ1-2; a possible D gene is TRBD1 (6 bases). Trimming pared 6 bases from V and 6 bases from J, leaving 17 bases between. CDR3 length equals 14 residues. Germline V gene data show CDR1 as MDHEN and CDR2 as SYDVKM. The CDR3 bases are TGTGCCAGCAGCCCAGGGGCCTATCAGGATGGCTACACCTTC. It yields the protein CASSPGAYQDGYTF.

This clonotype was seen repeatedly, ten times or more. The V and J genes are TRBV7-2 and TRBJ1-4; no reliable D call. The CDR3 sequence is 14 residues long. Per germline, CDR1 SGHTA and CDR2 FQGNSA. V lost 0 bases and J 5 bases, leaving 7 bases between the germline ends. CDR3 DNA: TGTGCCAGCAGCTTAGCGCCTGGAAATGAAAAACTGTTTTTT. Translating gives CASSLAPGNEKLFF.

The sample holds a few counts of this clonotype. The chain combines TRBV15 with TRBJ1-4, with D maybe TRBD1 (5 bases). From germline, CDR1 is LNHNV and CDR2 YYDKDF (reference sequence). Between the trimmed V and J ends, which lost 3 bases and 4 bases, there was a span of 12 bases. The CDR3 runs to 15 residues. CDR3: CATSSDAQDNEKLFF. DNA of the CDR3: TGTGCCACCAGCAGTGATGCACAGGATAATGAAAAACTGTTTTTT.

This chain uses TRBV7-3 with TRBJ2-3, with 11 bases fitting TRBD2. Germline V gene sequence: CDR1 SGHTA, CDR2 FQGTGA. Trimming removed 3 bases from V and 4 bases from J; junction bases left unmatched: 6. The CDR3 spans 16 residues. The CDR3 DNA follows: TGTGCCAGCAGCTTGGGACTAGCGGCGTGGGCAGATACGCAGTATTTT. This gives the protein CASSLGLAAWADTQYF.